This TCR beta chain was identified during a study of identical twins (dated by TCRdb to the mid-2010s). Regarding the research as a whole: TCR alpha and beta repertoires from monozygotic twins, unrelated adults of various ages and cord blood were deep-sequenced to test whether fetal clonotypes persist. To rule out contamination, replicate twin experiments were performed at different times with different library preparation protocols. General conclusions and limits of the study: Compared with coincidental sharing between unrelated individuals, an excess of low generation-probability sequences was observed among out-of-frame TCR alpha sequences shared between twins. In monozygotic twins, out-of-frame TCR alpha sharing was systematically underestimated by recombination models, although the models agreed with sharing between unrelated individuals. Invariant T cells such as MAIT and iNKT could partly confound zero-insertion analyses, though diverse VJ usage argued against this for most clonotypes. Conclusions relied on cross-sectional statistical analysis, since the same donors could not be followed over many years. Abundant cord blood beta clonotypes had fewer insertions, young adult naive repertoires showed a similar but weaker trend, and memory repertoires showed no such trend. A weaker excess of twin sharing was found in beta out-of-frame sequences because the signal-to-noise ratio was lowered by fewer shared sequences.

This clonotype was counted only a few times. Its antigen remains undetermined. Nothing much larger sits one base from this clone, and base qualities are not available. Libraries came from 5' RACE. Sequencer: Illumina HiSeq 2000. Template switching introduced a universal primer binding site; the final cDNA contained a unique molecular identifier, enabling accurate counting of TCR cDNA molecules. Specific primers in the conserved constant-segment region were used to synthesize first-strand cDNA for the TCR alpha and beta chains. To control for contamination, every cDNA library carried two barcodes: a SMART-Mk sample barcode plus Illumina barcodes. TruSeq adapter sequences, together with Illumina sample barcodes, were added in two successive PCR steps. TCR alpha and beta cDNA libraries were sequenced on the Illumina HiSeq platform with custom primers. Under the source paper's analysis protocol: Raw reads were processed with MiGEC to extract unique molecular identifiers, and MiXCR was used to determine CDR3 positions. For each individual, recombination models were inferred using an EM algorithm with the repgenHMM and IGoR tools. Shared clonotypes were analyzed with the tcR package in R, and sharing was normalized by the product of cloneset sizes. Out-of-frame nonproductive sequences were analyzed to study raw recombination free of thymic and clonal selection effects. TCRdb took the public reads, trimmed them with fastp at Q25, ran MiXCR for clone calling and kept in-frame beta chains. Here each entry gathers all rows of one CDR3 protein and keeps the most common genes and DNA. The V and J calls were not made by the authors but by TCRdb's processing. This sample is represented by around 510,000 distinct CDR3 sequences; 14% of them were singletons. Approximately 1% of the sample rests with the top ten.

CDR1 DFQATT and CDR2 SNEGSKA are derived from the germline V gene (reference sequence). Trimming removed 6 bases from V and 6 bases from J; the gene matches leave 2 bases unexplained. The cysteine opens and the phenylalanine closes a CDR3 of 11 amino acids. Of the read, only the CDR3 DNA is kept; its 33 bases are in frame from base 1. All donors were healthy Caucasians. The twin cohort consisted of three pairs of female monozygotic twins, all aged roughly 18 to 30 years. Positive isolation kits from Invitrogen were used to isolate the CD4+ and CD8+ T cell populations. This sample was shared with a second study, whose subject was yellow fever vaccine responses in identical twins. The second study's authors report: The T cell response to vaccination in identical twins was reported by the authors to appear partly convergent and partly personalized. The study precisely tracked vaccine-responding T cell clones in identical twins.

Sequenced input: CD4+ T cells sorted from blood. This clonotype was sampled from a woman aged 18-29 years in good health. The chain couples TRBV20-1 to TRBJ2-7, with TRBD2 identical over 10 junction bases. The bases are TGCAGTGCCGTAGCGGGGGGCGAGCAGTACTTC. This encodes CSAVAGGEQYF.